The source of this T cell receptor beta chain is a study of cytomegalovirus exposure and HLA in healthy donors. Some clones are missing from TCRdb's copy, which holds only in-frame ones; the method was immunoSEQ multiplex PCR. The sample includes roughly 60,000 clones, 91% of them seen just once. Germline V gene sequence: CDR1 LGHNA, CDR2 YSLEER. This CDR3 comprises 17 residues. V dropped 0 bases and J dropped 0 bases, with 9 bases sitting between them. The sample holds one count of this clone. The gene calls are TRBV4-3 and TRBJ2-6; D call uncertain. Sequencing used PBMCs. This receptor was taken from a woman under 40 in good health and CMV-seronegative. CDR3: CASSQDVRSSGANVLTF. CDR3 coding DNA: TGCGCCAGCAGCCAAGATGTCCGGTCCTCTGGGGCCAACGTCCTGACTTTC.